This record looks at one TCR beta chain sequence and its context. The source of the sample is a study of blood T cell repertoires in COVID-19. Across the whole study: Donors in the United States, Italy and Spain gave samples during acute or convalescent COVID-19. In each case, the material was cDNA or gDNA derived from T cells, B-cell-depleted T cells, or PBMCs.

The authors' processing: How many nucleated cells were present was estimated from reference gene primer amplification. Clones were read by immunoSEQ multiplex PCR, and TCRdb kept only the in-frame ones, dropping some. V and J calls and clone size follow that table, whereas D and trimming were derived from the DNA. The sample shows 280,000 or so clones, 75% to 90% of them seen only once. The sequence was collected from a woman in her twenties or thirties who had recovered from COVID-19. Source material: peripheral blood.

CDR3 protein: CASSSAGGNQPQHF. In DNA, the CDR3 is TGTGCCAGCAGCTCAGCAGGGGGGAATCAGCCCCAGCATTTT. V gene TRBV11-2 combines with J gene TRBJ1-5; 7 bases match TRBD1. Unmatched junction bases numbered 4, after V lost 4 bases and J lost 4 bases. The CDR3 has 14 amino acids. Germline loops: CDR1 SGHAT, CDR2 FQNNGV.